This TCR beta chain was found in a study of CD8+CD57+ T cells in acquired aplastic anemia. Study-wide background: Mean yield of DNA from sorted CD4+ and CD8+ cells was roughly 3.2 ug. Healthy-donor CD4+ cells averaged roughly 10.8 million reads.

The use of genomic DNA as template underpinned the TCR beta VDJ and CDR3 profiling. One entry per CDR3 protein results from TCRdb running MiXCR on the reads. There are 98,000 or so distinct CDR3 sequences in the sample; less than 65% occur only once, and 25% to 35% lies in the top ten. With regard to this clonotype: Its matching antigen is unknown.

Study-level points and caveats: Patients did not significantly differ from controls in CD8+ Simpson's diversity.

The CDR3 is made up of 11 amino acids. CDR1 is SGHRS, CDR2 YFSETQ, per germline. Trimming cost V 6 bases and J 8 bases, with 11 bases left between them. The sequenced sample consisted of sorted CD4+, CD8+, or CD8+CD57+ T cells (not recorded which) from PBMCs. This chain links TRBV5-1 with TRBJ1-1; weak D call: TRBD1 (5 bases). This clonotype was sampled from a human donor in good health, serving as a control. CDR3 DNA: TGCGCCAGCAAGGAAAGGACAGAAGCTTTCTTT. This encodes CASKERTEAFF.